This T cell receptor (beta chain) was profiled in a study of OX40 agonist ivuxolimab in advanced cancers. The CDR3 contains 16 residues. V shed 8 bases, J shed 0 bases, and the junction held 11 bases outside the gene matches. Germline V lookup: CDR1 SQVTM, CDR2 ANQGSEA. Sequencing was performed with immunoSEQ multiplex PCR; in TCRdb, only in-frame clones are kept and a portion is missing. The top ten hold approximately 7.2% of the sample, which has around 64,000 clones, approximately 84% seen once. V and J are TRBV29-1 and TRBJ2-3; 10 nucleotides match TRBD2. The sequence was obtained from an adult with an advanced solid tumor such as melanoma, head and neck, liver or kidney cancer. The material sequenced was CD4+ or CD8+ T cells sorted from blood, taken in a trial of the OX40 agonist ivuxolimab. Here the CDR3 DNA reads TGCAGCACTGACTCAGCGGGAGGGTCTAGCACAGATACGCAGTATTTT. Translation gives CSTDSAGGSSTDTQYF.